One and the same sample provided the 24 T cell receptor beta chains below, sequenced in a study of persistence of HIV-infected CD4 T cells. These TCRs are of unknown antigen specificity. The libraries were made with immunoSEQ version 4 in survey mode. Sequenced by immunoSEQ multiplex PCR; TCRdb stores in-frame clones only, minus some. The table includes about 25,000 clones, around 74% detected once. An overlapping HIV-1 Gag peptide pool stimulated these cells at about 0.94 ug/peptide/mL. Sorting selected CD4+ T cells upregulating both CD40 ligand and CD69. The sample consisted of CD4+ T cells sorted from PBMCs after approximately 19-hour stimulation, taken from a patient who received antiretroviral therapy. The receptors derive from an adult man with HIV who was CMV-seropositive.

The chain carries TRBV6-5 and TRBJ2-1; 7 positions match TRBD1. The CDR3 is 13 residues long. CDR1 MNHEY and CDR2 SVGAGI come from the germline V gene. The J segment lost 4 bases and the V segment lost 4 bases, leaving 1 base of the junction unmatched. CDR3 sequence: CASSSDRYNEQFF. The CDR3 coding sequence is TGTGCCAGCAGTTCGGACAGGTACAATGAGCAGTTCTTC.

The chain employs TRBV6-4 and TRBJ2-7; D is undetermined. CDR3 length: 11 amino acids. Trimming took 3 bases from V and 3 from J, leaving 3 bases between them. From germline, CDR1 is MRHNA and CDR2 SNTAGT. CDR3 in amino acids: CASSECYEQYF. CDR3 DNA: TGTGCCAGCAGTGAATGCTACGAGCAGTACTTC.

This clone was seen only once. This chain uses TRBV7-2 with TRBJ2-3; 8 positions match TRBD2. This CDR3 is 17 amino acids long. Germline values: CDR1 SGHTA, CDR2 FQGNSA. The ends lost 7 bases at V and 5 bases at J; junction bases unmatched: 17. CDR3 coding DNA: TGTGCCAGCACCCTTGTGCGGAGCGGGAGAATTGGAGATACGCAGTATTTT. Its translation is CASTLVRSGRIGDTQYF.

Only a few counts were recorded for this clone. This chain links TRBV6-1 with TRBJ2-7; 7 positions agree with TRBD1. The J segment lost 2 bases and the V segment lost 3 bases, leaving 1 base of the junction unmatched. From germline, CDR1 is MNHNS and CDR2 SASEGT. The CDR3 runs to 13 residues. The CDR3 region is CASSEGQTYEQYF. The CDR3 nucleotides are TGTGCCAGCAGTGAGGGACAGACCTACGAGCAGTACTTC.

The chain has TRBV7-2 and TRBJ2-4; no clear D gene. V dropped 1 base and J dropped 7 bases, with 11 bases sitting between them. Germline V gene data show CDR1 as SGHTA and CDR2 as FQGNSA. This CDR3 comprises 14 residues. In DNA, the CDR3 is TGTGCCAGCAGCTTAGTGCATATGGAGAACATTCAGTACTTC. Its protein product is CASSLVHMENIQYF.

This clone was seen just once. V and J are TRBV15 and TRBJ2-1; D unclear. This CDR3 is 17 amino acids long. V dropped 3 bases and J dropped 3 bases, with 18 bases sitting between them. From germline, CDR1 is LNHNV and CDR2 YYDKDF (reference sequence). The CDR3 DNA sequence: TGTGCCACCAGCAGCCAATCTAGAAGAGGAATCTACAATGAGCAGTTCTTC. Translating gives CATSSQSRRGIYNEQFF.

The chain couples TRBV5-8 to TRBJ1-5; D remains unclear. The CDR3 has 14 residues. CDR1 SGHTS and CDR2 YDEGEE come from the germline V gene. Trimming cost V 3 bases and J 7 bases, with 14 bases left between them. The CDR3 nucleotides are TGTGCCAGCAGCTCGACGTTGGGAGAGCAGCCCCAGCATTTT. Its translation: CASSSTLGEQPQHF.

Here the CDR3 reads CASSRNPLAGTTNEQFF. CDR3 nucleotides: TGCGCCAGCAGCCGTAACCCCCTAGCGGGGACTACCAATGAGCAGTTCTTC. The chain employs TRBV5-1 and TRBJ2-1, with 9 bases matching TRBD2. CDR1 is SGHRS, CDR2 YFSETQ, per germline. The CDR3 runs to 17 residues. The V and J ends lost 4 bases and 6 bases, in that order; junction bases with no gene match: 14. Using reference TRBV5-1 and TRBJ2-1 for the parts outside the CDR3, the full variable domain is KAGVTQTPRYLIKTRGQQVTLSCSPISGHRSVSWYQQTPGQGLQFLFEYFSETQRNKGNFPGRFSGRQFSNSRSEMNVSTLELGDSALYLCASSRNPLAGTTNEQFFGPGTRLTVL.

V and J are TRBV2 and TRBJ1-1; D gene unclear. Germline CDR1 is SNHLY and CDR2 is FYNNEI. V gave up 7 bases and J gave up 7 bases, with 19 bases separating them. The CDR3 totals 14 residues. Written as DNA, the CDR3 is TGTGCCAGCACTCGAATCGCGGCGAGGGATGAAGCTTTCTTT. It yields the protein CASTRIAARDEAFF. Looking up the rest from reference TRBV2 and TRBJ1-1 gives the full variable domain: EPEVTQTPSHQVTQMGQEVILRCVPISNHLYFYWYRQILGQKVEFLVSFYNNEISEKSEIFDDQFSVERPDGSNFTLKIRSTKLEDSAMYFCASTRIAARDEAFFGQGTRLTVV.

This clone appeared once. The chain couples TRBV5-8 to TRBJ2-3, with 8 bases matching TRBD1. V lost 3 bases and J lost 0; bases outside the gene matches: 6. The CDR3 loop spans 16 amino acids. Per the germline V gene, CDR1 is SGHTS and CDR2 is YDEGEE. This CDR3 reads CASSSQGDTSTDTQYF. CDR3 bases: TGTGCCAGCAGCTCACAGGGGGACACTAGCACAGATACGCAGTATTTT.

The rearrangement uses TRBV7-3 and TRBJ1-4, with 7 bases fitting TRBD1. CDR3 length equals 14 residues. Trimming cost V 7 bases and J 4 bases; bases outside gene matches: 6. The germline CDR1 and CDR2 sequences are SGHTA and FQGTGA. The CDR3 bases are TGTGCCAGCACCAGACAGGGTCTTAATGAAAAACTGTTTTTT. Translating gives CASTRQGLNEKLFF.

The chain combines TRBV10-1 with TRBJ1-5; D remains unclear. Germline V gene data show CDR1 as WNHNN and CDR2 as SYGVQD (reference sequence). The CDR3 is made up of 23 amino acids. Between the trimmed V and J ends, which lost 3 bases and 6 bases, there was a span of 39 bases. This chain's CDR3 is CASSETLNIPRQKLNQAGQPQHF. CDR3 nucleotides: TGCGCCAGCAGTGAAACGTTAAATATCCCAAGGCAGAAGTTAAACCAAGCAGGTCAGCCCCAGCATTTT.

This clone was seen only a few times. Other DNA sequences in the sample encode the same CDR3. The chain joins TRBV7-3 to TRBJ2-2, with TRBD2 identical over 10 bases. This CDR3 contains 16 residues. The germline CDR1 and CDR2 sequences are SGHTA and FQGTGA. V trimming: 2 bases; J trimming: 4 bases; junction bases outside the gene matches: 4. For the CDR3, the DNA is TGTGCCAGCAGCTTAGGGCTAGCGGGGGCCACCGGGGAGCTGTTTTTT. Amino acids: CASSLGLAGATGELFF. Supplemented by reference TRBV7-3 and TRBJ2-2, the full variable domain reads GAGVSQTPSNKVTEKGKYVELRCDPISGHTALYWYRQSLGQGPEFLIYFQGTGAADDSGLPNDRFFAVRPEGSVSTLKIQRTERGDSAVYLCASSLGLAGATGELFFGEGSRLTVL.

A single count supports this clone. This chain links TRBV3-1 (or the pseudogene TRBV3-2) with TRBJ2-2, with D perhaps TRBD1 or TRBD2 (5 bases each). In germline, CDR1 is LGHDT, CDR2 YNNKEL (reference sequence). The ends were cut back, 0 bases at V and 0 bases at J, with 11 bases in the middle. CDR3 length: 17 residues. CDR3 sequence reads: CASSQEVRGTNTGELFF. In DNA, the CDR3 is TGTGCCAGCAGCCAAGAAGTGAGGGGAACGAACACCGGGGAGCTGTTTTTT.

The gene calls are TRBV19 and TRBJ1-4; TRBD1 might be the D (6 bases). Trimming took off 3 bases at V and 8 bases at J, with 16 bases between the two ends. Germline V gene lookup returns CDR1 LNHDA and CDR2 SQIVND (reference sequence). The CDR3 loop spans 15 amino acids. The DNA for the CDR3 is TGTGCCAGTAGTATGGGGGACACCGGGAAGGAAAAACTGTTTTTT. Its protein product is CASSMGDTGKEKLFF.

This chain joins TRBV4-2 and TRBJ2-3; 10 bases are a match to TRBD2. V lost 4 bases, J lost 3 bases, and 7 bases stayed unmatched. This CDR3 spans 16 amino acids. CDR1 LGHNA and CDR2 YNFKEQ come from the germline V gene. DNA for the CDR3: TGTGCCAGCAGCCCCACTAGCGGGGCCACTACAGATACGCAGTATTTT. It is translated as CASSPTSGATTDTQYF.

The rearrangement uses TRBV5-1 and TRBJ1-5, with D maybe TRBD1 (6 bases). The V end lost 4 bases, the J end lost 7 bases, and 18 bases lay between the germline ends. The CDR3 has 15 amino acids. Germline V gives CDR1 SGHRS, CDR2 YFSETQ. In nucleotides, the CDR3 is TGCGCCAGCAGCCCCGAGGGGGGTAACGGCCAGCCCCAGCATTTT. It specifies CASSPEGGNGQPQHF.

The rearrangement links TRBV7-9 to TRBJ1-3; D remains unclear. V was cut by 5 bases and J by 0 bases, with 14 bases left in between. The CDR3 length is 16 residues. CDR1 SEHNR and CDR2 FQNEAQ come from the germline V gene (reference sequence). CDR3 nucleotides: TGTGCCAGCAGCGCCGCGGCATCTAACTCTGGAAACACCATATATTTT. Translation: CASSAAASNSGNTIYF.

The chain couples TRBV7-3 to TRBJ2-2; perhaps TRBD1 as D (7 bases). V gave up 2 bases and J gave up 1 base, with 8 bases separating them. CDR1 SGHTA and CDR2 FQGTGA come from the germline V gene. This CDR3 comprises 15 residues. The CDR3 DNA reads as TGTGCCAGCAGCTTACAGGGGGGGAACACCGGGGAGCTGTTTTTT. Translation: CASSLQGGNTGELFF.

The chain combines TRBV4-2 with TRBJ2-3; either TRBD1 or TRBD2 may fit D (6 bases each). CDR3 size: 14 residues. The germline V gene has CDR1 LGHNA and CDR2 YNFKEQ. Trimming stripped 1 base from V and 4 bases from J, with 9 bases between. CDR3 coding DNA: TGTGCCAGCAGCCAAGGGGGGGCAGCAGATACGCAGTATTTT. As protein: CASSQGGAADTQYF.

V and J are TRBV5-1 and TRBJ1-1; the D gene is possibly TRBD1 (6 bases). This CDR3 has 14 residues. CDR1 and CDR2 (germline): SGHRS, YFSETQ. Trimming removed 1 base from V and 4 bases from J, with 11 bases in between. This chain's CDR3 is CASSLSGAGTEAFF. The CDR3 DNA follows: TGCGCCAGCAGCTTGTCAGGGGCGGGCACTGAAGCTTTCTTT.

The chain combines TRBV9 with TRBJ1-1; 7 bases agree with TRBD1. The junction had 7 bases not matched to a gene; V was cut back by 3 bases and J by 2 bases. The CDR3 loop spans 15 amino acids. Germline assignment: CDR1 SGDLS and CDR2 YYNGEE. CDR3 DNA sequence: TGTGCCAGCAGCGCCAGACAGGGCCCCAACACTGAAGCTTTCTTT. Translated, it gives CASSARQGPNTEAFF.

The chain joins TRBV28 to TRBJ1-6; the D gene is possibly TRBD1 (6 bases). The CDR3 is 15 residues long. V shed 2 bases and J shed 5 bases, with 10 bases lying between them. CDR1 MDHEN and CDR2 SYDVKM come from the germline V gene. The CDR3 protein is CASSLTGTHNSPLHF. CDR3 in DNA: TGTGCCAGCAGTTTAACCGGGACACATAATTCACCCCTCCACTTT.

V usage is TRBV15 and J usage is TRBJ1-3; no firm D call. With 0 bases removed from V and 8 bases from J, the gap between germline ends came to 8 bases. Germline-derived CDR1 and CDR2 are LNHNV and YYDKDF (reference sequence). The CDR3 runs 13 residues. The CDR3 DNA reads as TGTGCCACCAGCAGAGATCTCGGGGACACCATATATTTT. Its translation is CATSRDLGDTIYF.